The 28 T cell receptor beta chains below were found in one sample sequenced in a study of vaccination effects on CD4 cells after COVID-19. For these receptors, no antigen is known. Here immunoSEQ multiplex PCR was the method, and the copy in TCRdb shows in-frame clones only, minus some. The profile shows more than 11,000 clones, over 60% of them singletons. Antigen-specific CD4+ T cell clonotypes were called by their expansion after viral peptide-pool culture in ViraFEST. CD4+ T cells were isolated after around 9 days of culture. Source: CD4+ T cells from PBMCs cultured with HCoV-229E spike peptides, taken before COVID-19 vaccination. All receptors derive from a human donor who received a COVID-19 vaccine.

The chain is built from TRBV18 and TRBJ2-5; D uncertain. The CDR3 runs to 11 residues. Germline lookup yields CDR1 KGHSH and CDR2 LQKENI. Between the trimmed V and J ends, which lost 6 bases and 1 base, there was a span of 3 bases. The CDR3 here is CASSPQETQYF. CDR3 coding DNA: TGTGCCAGCTCCCCCCAAGAGACCCAGTACTTC. The entire variable domain, with the rest obtained from reference TRBV18 and TRBJ2-5, is as follows: NAGVMQNPRHLVRRRGQEARLRCSPMKGHSHVYWYRQLPEEGLKFMVYLQKENIIDESGMPKERFSAEFPKEGPSILRIQQVVRGDSAAYFCASSPQETQYFGPGTRLLVL.

The chain combines TRBV10-3 with TRBJ2-1, with D perhaps assigned TRBD1 or TRBD2 (5 bases each). V was shortened by 2 bases and J by 8 bases, with 19 bases between the two germline ends. The CDR3 runs to 16 residues. Germline V gives CDR1 ENHRY, CDR2 SYGVKD. The CDR3 DNA follows: TGTGCCATCAGTGAGCCGAGGGGCGCAGTAACGGATGAGCAGTTCTTC. Translating gives CAISEPRGAVTDEQFF.

This clone was detected a few times. The rearrangement joins TRBV5-1 to TRBJ1-2; D perhaps matches TRBD1 (6 bases). This CDR3 spans 14 amino acids. The V end was cut by 3 bases, the J end by 4 bases, with 13 bases between. The V gene's germline CDR1 is SGHRS and CDR2 YFSETQ. For the CDR3, the DNA is TGCGCCAGCAGCTCGGACAGAGGCATCTATGGCTACACCTTC. This sequence encodes CASSSDRGIYGYTF.

This clone has a single count. The gene calls are TRBV11-3 and TRBJ2-2, with D possibly matching TRBD2 (6 bases). The CDR3 extends over 14 amino acids. V was trimmed by 1 base and J by 5 bases, leaving 8 bases between them. Germline lookup yields CDR1 SGHNT and CDR2 YENEEA. Written as DNA, the CDR3 is TGTGCCAGCAGCTTAGTTCGGGGGACCGGGGAGCTGTTTTTT. Protein: CASSLVRGTGELFF.

CDR3 sequence reads: CASWTGLGFSYGYTF. For the CDR3, the DNA is TGTGCCAGTTGGACAGGGCTCGGATTTTCATATGGCTACACCTTC. The chain uses TRBV28 and TRBJ1-2; 8 nucleotides match TRBD1. Trimming at V came to 9 bases and at J to 5 bases, leaving 14 bases not matched to a gene. The CDR3 sequence is 15 residues long. In germline, CDR1 is MDHEN, CDR2 SYDVKM.

V is TRBV2 and J is TRBJ2-6; 7 bases fit TRBD1. V trimming: 5 bases; J trimming: 2 bases; junction bases outside the gene matches: 3. The germline V gene encodes CDR1 SNHLY and CDR2 FYNNEI. The CDR3 has 15 amino acids. The CDR3 coding sequence is TGTGCCAGCAGTCTTACAGGGGCTGGGGCCAACGTCCTGACTTTC. As protein: CASSLTGAGANVLTF.

This sequence joins TRBV10-3 and TRBJ1-2, with unresolved D. V was trimmed by 0 bases and J by 2 bases, leaving 10 bases between them. The CDR3 spans 15 residues. Germline CDR1 is ENHRY and CDR2 is SYGVKD. The CDR3 DNA sequence: TGTGCCATCAGTGAGTCTGCAGGTTACAACTATGGCTACACCTTC. The encoded protein is CAISESAGYNYGYTF.

The J gene is TRBJ2-3, the V gene TRBV2; maybe TRBD2 (5 bases). Germline V gene lookup returns CDR1 SNHLY and CDR2 FYNNEI. Trimming removed 10 bases at V and 4 bases at J, with 12 bases between. The length of the CDR3 is 12 residues. CDR3 DNA: TGTGCCACCTCCCTGGGAGCAGATACGCAGTATTTT. Translated, it gives CATSLGADTQYF.

In this sample, this clone turned up a few times. The genes are TRBV28 and TRBJ1-5, with 11 bases fitting TRBD1. Germline loops: CDR1 MDHEN, CDR2 SYDVKM. The V and J ends lost 6 bases and 4 bases, in that order; junction bases with no gene match: 8. The CDR3 runs 16 residues. The CDR3: CASSSGQGARNQPQHF. CDR3 in DNA: TGTGCCAGCAGCTCCGGACAGGGGGCGAGGAATCAGCCCCAGCATTTT.

The rearrangement uses TRBV14 and TRBJ2-4; D is unresolved. Germline-derived CDR1 and CDR2 are SGHDN and FVKESK. The CDR3 has 16 amino acids. Trimming took 1 base from V and 7 from J, leaving 17 bases between them. CDR3 nucleotides: TGTGCCAGCAGCCAAGGGAGACATCCTATAGATAACATTCAGTACTTC. Amino acid sequence: CASSQGRHPIDNIQYF.

The rearrangement links TRBV27 to TRBJ1-1; perhaps TRBD1 as D (5 bases). V gave up 3 bases and J gave up 5 bases, with 13 bases separating them. The germline V gene encodes CDR1 MNHEY and CDR2 SMNVEV (reference sequence). The CDR3 runs 14 residues. Written as DNA, the CDR3 is TGTGCCAGCAGTTTCAGCTTGGCAGGGACTGAAGCTTTCTTT. Translation: CASSFSLAGTEAFF.

The chain joins TRBV5-4 to TRBJ2-5; either TRBD1 or TRBD2 may fit D (5 bases each). Trimming removed 0 bases from V and 1 base from J, with 10 bases in between. This CDR3 is 15 amino acids long. Germline CDR1 SGHNT, CDR2 YYREEE (reference sequence). This chain's CDR3 is CASSLAVGVQETQYF. Here the CDR3 DNA reads TGTGCCAGCAGCTTGGCTGTGGGGGTCCAAGAGACCCAGTACTTC.

This chain uses TRBV9 with TRBJ2-7; 9 bases agree with TRBD2. The CDR3 covers 13 residues. Germline CDR1 and CDR2: SGDLS and YYNGEE. With 2 bases clipped from V and 5 bases from J, the junction kept 2 bases outside the gene matches. The CDR3 region is CASSVIAGDEQYF. CDR3 in DNA: TGTGCCAGCAGCGTCATAGCGGGAGACGAGCAGTACTTC.

The gene calls are TRBV4-2 and TRBJ2-3; D is ambiguous. Germline CDR1 and CDR2: LGHNA and YNFKEQ. The CDR3 extends over 15 amino acids. V gave up 0 bases and J gave up 8 bases, with 15 bases separating them. CDR3 sequence: CASSQDPPATVTQYF. CDR3 DNA sequence: TGTGCCAGCAGCCAAGACCCTCCTGCGACTGTTACGCAGTATTTT.

CDR3 bases: TGCGCCAGCAGCAGTCCGGGTAGTGGAAACACCATATATTTT. Protein product: CASSSPGSGNTIYF. V usage is TRBV5-1 and J usage is TRBJ1-3; D gene ambiguous. V gave up 4 bases and J gave up 3 bases, with 11 bases separating them. Germline CDR1 is SGHRS and CDR2 is YFSETQ. The CDR3 runs 14 residues.

V is TRBV7-9 and J is TRBJ2-5; possibly TRBD1 or TRBD2 for D (7 bases each). Germline loops: CDR1 SEHNR, CDR2 FQNEAQ (reference sequence). The CDR3 has 15 residues. Trimming shortened V by 2 bases and J by 5 bases, and 15 bases separated the two germline ends. The CDR3 DNA is TGTGCCAGCAGCTTAAGGGCAGGGGGAGGGGAGACCCAGTACTTC. Translated, it gives CASSLRAGGGETQYF.

The V call is TRBV4-1, the J call TRBJ1-2, with 7 positions matching TRBD1. V lost 5 bases, J lost 2 bases, and 8 bases stayed unmatched. CDR1 and CDR2 (germline): MGHRA, YSYEKL. This CDR3 contains 15 residues. CDR3 amino acids: CASSVTGTENYGYTF. CDR3 DNA sequence: TGCGCCAGCAGCGTTACCGGGACAGAGAACTATGGCTACACCTTC.

The table lists this clone with a few counts. The V and J genes are TRBV6-1 and TRBJ1-2; perhaps TRBD1 as D (6 bases). This CDR3 region has 16 residues. Trimming took off 2 bases at V and 4 bases at J, with 17 bases between the two ends. Germline lookup yields CDR1 MNHNS and CDR2 SASEGT. CDR3 DNA sequence: TGTGCCAGCAGTGAACCCCTCTCCAGGGGCCTCTATGGCTACACCTTC. It yields the protein CASSEPLSRGLYGYTF.

The chain uses TRBV9 and TRBJ2-1; TRBD2 agrees at 12 bases. The CDR3 is 18 amino acids. V trimming: 3 bases; J trimming: 9 bases; junction bases outside the gene matches: 16. CDR1 is SGDLS, CDR2 YYNGEE, per germline. CDR3 amino acids: CASSGLAGGLPDGGEQFF. For the CDR3, the DNA is TGTGCCAGCAGCGGGCTAGCGGGAGGGCTGCCTGACGGGGGTGAGCAGTTCTTC.

The chain is built from TRBV30 and TRBJ2-6; D gene uncertain. Trimming removed 1 base at V and 6 bases at J, with 10 bases between. The CDR3 extends over 14 amino acids. Per the germline V gene, CDR1 is GTSNPN and CDR2 is SVGIG (reference sequence). CDR3 nucleotide sequence: TGTGCCTGGAGTGGGCAGTGGGAGGCCAACGTCCTGACTTTC. Amino acids: CAWSGQWEANVLTF.

This chain links TRBV4-2 with TRBJ2-1, with D possibly TRBD2 on 5 matching bases. Germline loops: CDR1 LGHNA, CDR2 YNFKEQ. There are 13 residues in the CDR3. V was cut by 1 base and J by 8 bases, with 9 bases left in between. The CDR3 region has the DNA TGTGCCAGCAGCCAAGCACTAGGGCATGAGCAGTTCTTC. Protein sequence: CASSQALGHEQFF.

The rearrangement uses TRBV7-2 and TRBJ1-1; D not resolved. This CDR3 region has 14 residues. V was clipped by 0 bases and J by 10 bases, with 15 bases between them. Germline-derived CDR1 and CDR2 are SGHTA and FQGNSA. Written as DNA, the CDR3 is TGTGCCAGCAGCTTAGCGATGGGTGGTCAAGCAGCTTTCTTT. This encodes CASSLAMGGQAAFF.

This chain uses TRBV27 with TRBJ2-1; a possible D gene is TRBD2 (6 bases). The CDR3 has 14 residues. CDR1 and CDR2 from the germline V gene are MNHEY and SMNVEV (reference sequence). V lost 4 bases to trimming and J lost 1 base, with 8 bases between them. In DNA, the CDR3 is TGTGCCAGCAGTTCCCGGGGGTCCTACAATGAGCAGTTCTTC. It encodes CASSSRGSYNEQFF.

The rearrangement uses TRBV2 and TRBJ2-5; the match to TRBD2 covers 11 bases. This CDR3 has 15 residues. Germline V gives CDR1 SNHLY, CDR2 FYNNEI. V was pared by 8 bases and J by 4 bases, with 9 bases of the junction left unmatched. The CDR3 DNA is TGTGCCAGCGCAGGGGCTAGCGGGAGGCGAGAGACCCAGTACTTC. This encodes CASAGASGRRETQYF. Filled out from reference TRBV2 and TRBJ2-5, the complete variable domain reads EPEVTQTPSHQVTQMGQEVILRCVPISNHLYFYWYRQILGQKVEFLVSFYNNEISEKSEIFDDQFSVERPDGSNFTLKIRSTKLEDSAMYFCASAGASGRRETQYFGPGTRLLVL.

J is TRBJ2-7 and V is TRBV4-1, with no clear D. The CDR3 extends over 13 amino acids. Germline values: CDR1 MGHRA, CDR2 YSYEKL. Trimming left V 1 base short and J 4 bases short, with 8 bases between. CDR3 sequence: CASSQVGTYEQYF. The CDR3 DNA follows: TGCGCCAGCAGCCAAGTGGGAACTTACGAGCAGTACTTC.

In DNA form, the CDR3 reads TGCAGTGCTAGTGCGGGACAGGGGGCGGGCACTGAAGCTTTCTTT. It specifies CSASAGQGAGTEAFF. V usage is TRBV20-1 and J usage is TRBJ1-1; TRBD1 aligns across 12 bases. Germline V CDR1 and CDR2: DFQATT, SNEGSKA (reference sequence). The CDR3 has 15 amino acids. Trimming removed 3 bases from V and 4 bases from J; junction bases left unmatched: 6.

CDR3 amino acids: CAIPPGINDEQFF. DNA of the CDR3: TGTGCCATCCCGCCGGGGATTAATGATGAGCAGTTCTTC. This chain uses TRBV7-9 with TRBJ2-1, with D possibly TRBD2 on 5 matching bases. The CDR3 is 13 residues long. CDR1 SEHNR and CDR2 FQNEAQ come from the germline V gene (reference sequence). V lost 10 bases and J lost 8, with 18 bases in between.

This rearrangement joins TRBV19 to TRBJ1-1; D call uncertain. Germline CDR1 and CDR2: LNHDA and SQIVND (reference sequence). CDR3 size: 15 residues. V was pared by 3 bases and J by 7 bases, with 18 bases between. CDR3 bases: TGTGCCAGTAGTATTGCGGGCGGGGAAGCCGGTGAAGCTTTCTTT. This codes for CASSIAGGEAGEAFF.